Each of the 5 T cell receptor beta chains below was sequenced from the same sample in a study of blood T cell repertoires in COVID-19. Method: immunoSEQ multiplex PCR; TCRdb's copy keeps in-frame clones and lacks some. The table records around 200,000 clones, 70% to 90% of them present only once. Sequencing was done on a sample of peripheral blood. These receptor sequences come from a woman older than 75 with acute or convalescent COVID-19.

The chain links TRBV15 to TRBJ1-1; D call uncertain. Trimming removed 1 base at V and 1 base at J, with 4 bases between. The CDR3 has 13 amino acids. Germline CDR1 is LNHNV and CDR2 is YYDKDF (reference sequence). The CDR3 loop is CATSRVKNTEAFF. The CDR3 bases are TGTGCCACCAGCAGAGTCAAGAACACTGAAGCTTTCTTT. The full variable domain, its missing parts supplied by reference TRBV15 and TRBJ1-1, is DAMVIQNPRYQVTQFGKPVTLSCSQTLNHNVMYWYQQKSSQAPKLLFHYYDKDFNNEADTPDNFQSRRPNTSFCFLDIRSPGLGDTAMYLCATSRVKNTEAFFGQGTRLTVV.

The chain joins TRBV7-2 to TRBJ1-5; D call uncertain. Per germline, CDR1 SGHTA and CDR2 FQGNSA. V lost 0 bases to trimming and J lost 0 bases, with 15 bases between them. The CDR3 runs to 18 residues. CDR3 protein: CASSLALRRGTSNQPQHF. The CDR3 DNA sequence: TGTGCCAGCAGCTTAGCGCTCAGGCGGGGAACTAGCAATCAGCCCCAGCATTTT.

This clone was detected only a few times. This sequence joins TRBV6-6 and TRBJ2-7, with D perhaps matching TRBD2 (6 bases). The CDR3 has 13 amino acids. V was pared by 6 bases and J by 7 bases, with 16 bases between. Germline CDR1 is MNHNY and CDR2 is SVGAGI (reference sequence). CDR3 in amino acids: CASSPVSGGEQYF. CDR3 bases: TGTGCCAGCAGCCCAGTTTCTGGGGGGGAGCAGTACTTC.

CDR3 nucleotides: TGTGCCAGCAGCTTAATTGCGTCAGATACGCAGTATTTT. It yields the protein CASSLIASDTQYF. The rearrangement uses TRBV7-3 and TRBJ2-3; D uncertain. The germline gives CDR1 SGHTA, CDR2 FQGTGA. V was clipped by 1 base and J by 4 bases, with 6 bases between them. This CDR3 comprises 13 residues.

In this sample, this clone turned up a few times. V is TRBV5-4 and J is TRBJ1-2, with unresolved D. Trimming stripped 4 bases from V and 5 bases from J, with 18 bases between. The CDR3 sequence is 15 residues long. Germline CDR1 is SGHNT and CDR2 is YYREEE (reference sequence). CDR3 bases: TGTGCCAGCAGCCCCTTAGCGGGCGCCGGGTATGGCTACACCTTC. It encodes CASSPLAGAGYGYTF.